This T cell receptor beta chain was sequenced during a study of shared clonotypes between healthy human individuals. Here immunoSEQ multiplex PCR was the method, and the copy in TCRdb shows in-frame clones only, minus some. The repertoire holds approximately 1.1 million clones, about four fifths seen once, with approximately 0.52% in the top ten. Study results and caveats: Clonotype sharing among donors was thought likely to change with sequencing depth. Represented genetic and exposure-history diversity was restricted by having few donors.

For this clone: Its target is not known.

Germline CDR1 and CDR2: SNHLY and FYNNEI. V was trimmed by 5 bases and J by 6 bases, leaving 13 bases between them. The length of the CDR3 is 13 residues. The J gene is TRBJ1-2, the V gene TRBV2, with a possible D match to TRBD1 (6 bases). This TCR was sampled from a man aged 18 to 29 in good health. Some clones in this sample may be carry-over from other donors' samples. Material: memory CD4+ T cells from PBMCs. Described subset: CD45RA-negative fraction. The CDR3 loop is CASSLDSGNGYTF. CDR3 in DNA: TGTGCCAGCAGTCTGGACAGCGGAAATGGCTACACCTTC.